The T cell receptor beta chain described here comes from a study of human T cells and chemical hapten exposure. This clonotype was observed many times. The length of the CDR3 is 12 residues. V shed 8 bases and J shed 4 bases, with 10 bases lying between them. The study's library attached unique molecular identifiers to single cDNA molecules. TCRdb passed the RACE reads through MiXCR, listing each CDR3 protein once. Of 350,000 to 400,000 distinct CDR3 sequences in the sample, about 6% were seen once. Sample time point: patch test 2, 6 weeks after DPC sensitization. Treatment meaning: therapeutic diphenylcyclopropenone sensitization with weekly scalp DPC.

This TCR was sampled from a woman aged 18 to 35 with alopecia areata. Some clones in this sample may be carry-over from other donors' samples. Source: whole blood, taken in connection with sensitization to the hapten diphenylcyclopropenone (DPC). The rearrangement joins TRBV12-3 or TRBV12-4 to TRBJ2-3; D unclear. CDR3 loop: CASEPGPDTQYF. In DNA, the CDR3 is TGTGCCAGCGAGCCCGGCCCAGATACGCAGTATTTT.